This T cell receptor beta chain was recorded in a study of early T cells in non-severe SARS-CoV-2 infection. Study-wide points: Matching against VDJdb likely underestimated virus-specific expansions, favoring anti-spike CD8.

This clonotype has at least ten counts. Its antigen is currently unknown. Attached unique molecular identifiers marked individual cDNA molecules. TCRdb redid the calling of the 5' RACE reads with MiXCR, one entry per CDR3 protein. Among about 42,000 distinct CDR3 sequences listed, about 5.9% were seen once. This CDR3 comprises 16 residues. Trimming pared 4 bases from V and 0 bases from J, leaving 16 bases between. Germline CDR1 SGHTS, CDR2 YDEGEE. The sample consisted of whole blood, taken at baseline. The clonotype was recovered from an adult who was a healthcare worker with PCR-confirmed SARS-CoV-2 infection or an uninfected control (not recorded which). The chain employs TRBV5-8 and TRBJ2-5; possibly TRBD1 for D (6 bases). The CDR3 sequence: CASSLGQFKYQETQYF. The CDR3 DNA is TGTGCCAGCAGCCTTGGACAGTTTAAGTACCAAGAGACCCAGTACTTC.